This T cell receptor (beta chain) originates from a study of T cells in women clearing cervical HPV infection. Across the whole study: Cases: HPV16-related CIN3 or worse on histology, a couple of invasive cancers.

Assay: immunoSEQ multiplex PCR; the TCRdb copy retains only in-frame clones and omits some. The table counts 20,000 to 25,000 clones; 24% lies in the top ten. This sequence was found in a woman between 18 and 70 years old with a cervical HPV16 infection that either progressed to CIN3+ or cleared (not recorded which). Sequenced sample: blood buffy coat.

CDR3: CASSLQGDTEAFF. The sequenced part of the CDR3 DNA is TGCGCCAGCAGCCTTCAGGGGGACACTGAA. The chain carries TRBV5-1 and TRBJ1-1, with 7 positions matching TRBD1. Read coverage stops 3 residues before the CDR3 terminus; the germline J gene supplies the remainder. The CDR3 extends over 13 amino acids. The germline V gene has CDR1 SGHRS and CDR2 YFSETQ. With 4 bases clipped from V and 3 bases from J, the junction kept 3 bases outside the gene matches.